This T cell receptor (beta chain) was retrieved from a study of blood T cell repertoires in COVID-19. This table comes from immunoSEQ multiplex PCR, and its TCRdb copy is limited to in-frame clones, with some not included. The sample carries roughly 130,000 clones, roughly 80% recorded once. Trimming removed 2 bases from V and 2 bases from J, with 12 bases in between. The CDR3 runs to 15 residues. Germline V CDR1 and CDR2: SGHAT, FQNNGV. The sample taken for sequencing was peripheral blood. V is TRBV11-2 and J is TRBJ1-1, with D possibly TRBD1 on 5 matching bases. The source of this sequence is a woman under 40 who had recovered from COVID-19. The CDR3 DNA reads as TGTGCCAGCAGCTTATACCCAGGGACTAACACTGAAGCTTTCTTT. It specifies CASSLYPGTNTEAFF.